The 14 T cell receptor beta chains below all came from one sample that was sequenced in a study of identical twins. Each CDR3 protein is one row after TCRdb ran MiXCR on the 5' RACE reads. The data contain around 1.7 million distinct CDR3 sequences, less than 35% of them singletons. Sequences were obtained from cord blood. The receptors here all came from a newborn girl in good health.

This clonotype was seen a few times. The rearrangement links TRBV28 to TRBJ2-3; possible D gene TRBD2, 6 bases. Trimming took 2 bases from V and 3 from J, leaving 15 bases between them. The CDR3 covers 16 residues. CDR1 MDHEN and CDR2 SYDVKM come from the germline V gene. CDR3 DNA sequence: TGTGCCAGCAGTTTACGTCTCCCGGGACTTACAGATACGCAGTATTTT. Protein sequence: CASSLRLPGLTDTQYF.

This clonotype appeared a few times. The chain carries TRBV9 and TRBJ1-6; TRBD1 is a possible D gene (5 bases). Trimming cost V 0 bases and J 7 bases, with 11 bases left between them. CDR1 and CDR2 from the germline V gene are SGDLS and YYNGEE. The CDR3 has 15 amino acids. DNA of the CDR3: TGTGCCAGCAGCGTAGAAGCAGGGTCCAATTCACCCCTCCACTTT. It is translated as CASSVEAGSNSPLHF.

This chain links TRBV27 with TRBJ1-2, with a possible D match to TRBD1 (6 bases). The CDR3 totals 14 residues. The germline CDR1 and CDR2 sequences are MNHEY and SMNVEV (reference sequence). V gave up 7 bases and J gave up 0 bases, with 12 bases separating them. In nucleotides, the CDR3 is TGTGCCAGCACCCTGACAGGCTCTAACTATGGCTACACCTTC. This encodes CASTLTGSNYGYTF.

This clonotype was counted once. The J gene is TRBJ1-1, the V gene TRBV20-1; D unresolved. CDR3 length equals 12 residues. Germline assignment: CDR1 DFQATT and CDR2 SNEGSKA (reference sequence). Trimming removed 3 bases from V and 1 base from J, with 6 bases in between. The CDR3 DNA reads TGCAGTGCTAGTCAGTGGAACACTGAAGCTTTCTTT. The encoded protein is CSASQWNTEAFF.

This clonotype was seen ten or more times. Compared with germline, one end of the junction differs, possibly owing to a read error. The chain uses TRBV4-1 and TRBJ2-7, with 8 positions matching TRBD2. There are 13 residues in the CDR3. Germline CDR1 and CDR2: MGHRA and YSYEKL. In DNA form, the CDR3 reads TGTGCCAGCAGTCAAGCGGGAGTCTACGAGCAGTACTTC. Translating it yields CASSQAGVYEQYF.

The J gene is TRBJ2-5, the V gene TRBV12-3 or TRBV12-4, with D uncertain. V lost 0 bases, J lost 5 bases, and 7 bases lay in between. This CDR3 comprises 13 residues. The CDR3, as DNA: TGTGCCAGCAGTTTAGCGGGATACGAGACCCAGTACTTC. Its translation: CASSLAGYETQYF.

The chain is built from TRBV25-1 and TRBJ2-3; D not certain. CDR1 and CDR2 from the germline V gene are MGHDK and SYGVNS. V was cut by 1 base and J by 9 bases, with 17 bases left in between. The CDR3 covers 15 residues. The CDR3 reads CASSESADLRVTQYF. The CDR3 nucleotides read TGTGCCAGCAGTGAATCGGCCGACCTTCGGGTGACGCAGTATTTT.

The chain combines TRBV21-1 with TRBJ1-1. TRBV21-1 is noted as a pseudogene. This CDR3 region has 14 residues. The CDR3 loop reads CASSEHPRGTEAFF. As DNA, the CDR3 is TGTGCCAGCAGCGAGCACCCGCGGGGCACTGAAGCTTTCTTT.

V usage is TRBV20-1 and J usage is TRBJ2-5; D is possibly TRBD2 (5 bases). V gave up 1 base and J gave up 5 bases, with 14 bases separating them. Germline values: CDR1 DFQATT, CDR2 SNEGSKA (reference sequence). This CDR3 is built from 14 residues. For the CDR3, the DNA is TGCAGTGCTAGAGCTCTACCCTCGGGGGAGACCCAGTACTTC. It is translated as CSARALPSGETQYF.

The sample holds a few counts of this clonotype. This chain uses TRBV20-1 with TRBJ2-7, with D maybe TRBD1 (5 bases). Trimming removed 0 bases at V and 7 bases at J, with 22 bases between. From germline, CDR1 is DFQATT and CDR2 SNEGSKA (reference sequence). The length of the CDR3 is 16 residues. In nucleotides, the CDR3 is TGCAGTGCTAGAGATGAAGTTGGGGCTCGAAAGGGTGAGCAGTACTTC. It translates to CSARDEVGARKGEQYF.

This clonotype was observed a single time. The V and J genes are TRBV27 and TRBJ2-2; 8 bases agree with TRBD2. This CDR3 has 17 amino acids. Germline V CDR1 and CDR2: MNHEY, SMNVEV (reference sequence). V trimming: 2 bases; J trimming: 3 bases; junction bases outside the gene matches: 8. The CDR3 DNA follows: TGTGCCAGCAGTTTAGGGCCGGGGGGGCTGCACACCGGGGAGCTGTTTTTT. Amino acid sequence: CASSLGPGGLHTGELFF.

The J gene is TRBJ2-4, the V gene TRBV9, with TRBD1 matching 8 bases. The J call may be incorrect, as the DNA end agrees better with TRBJ2-7. The CDR3 has 16 residues. Looked up from germline, CDR1 is SGDLS and CDR2 is YYNGEE. For the CDR3, the DNA is TGTGCCAGCAGCGTAGCTATCGGACAGGGAATCCACGAGCAGTACTTC. This sequence encodes CASSVAIGQGIHEQYF.

This clonotype has a handful of counts. The chain recombines TRBV13 with TRBJ1-2; D is ambiguous. This CDR3 has 12 amino acids. V gave up 1 base and J gave up 7 bases, with 7 bases separating them. Germline lookup yields CDR1 PRHDT and CDR2 FYEKMQ (reference sequence). The CDR3 is CASSLDAAGYTF. Here the CDR3 DNA reads TGTGCCAGCAGCTTAGATGCAGCTGGCTACACCTTC.

As to this clonotype: One end of the junction varies from germline; a read error may be responsible. This rearrangement joins TRBV6-1 to TRBJ1-2; D unclear. Germline CDR1 and CDR2: MNHNS and SASEGT. The CDR3 contains 15 residues. CDR3 nucleotides: TGTGCCAGCAGTGTTATCGACGGACTTAACTACGGCTACACCTTC. Translation: CASSVIDGLNYGYTF.